A single sample gave rise to the 8 T cell receptor beta chains below, sequenced in a study of T cell responses to AZD1222 COVID-19 vaccine. Assay used: immunoSEQ multiplex PCR; TCRdb lists only in-frame clones, some missing. The sample lists 55,000 to 70,000 clones, roughly 89% occurring once. Here the sequenced sample was peripheral blood, taken 28 days after the second AZD1222 dose. Source of these receptors: an adult who received the AZD1222 COVID-19 vaccine.

The V call is TRBV19, the J call TRBJ2-3, with D possibly matching TRBD1 (5 bases). The CDR3 extends over 13 amino acids. Trimming stripped 2 bases from V and 7 bases from J, with 10 bases between. Germline V gene sequence: CDR1 LNHDA, CDR2 SQIVND (reference sequence). The CDR3 DNA sequence: TGTGCCAGTAGTATACAGGACACCCATACGCAGTATTTT. Encoded protein: CASSIQDTHTQYF.

V gene TRBV6-6 combines with J gene TRBJ1-2, with TRBD1 matching 8 bases. The germline CDR1 and CDR2 sequences are MNHNY and SVGAGI (reference sequence). V lost 5 bases and J lost 5; bases outside the gene matches: 7. The length of the CDR3 is 14 residues. DNA for the CDR3: TGTGCCAGCAGTCCTTGGGGACAGGTATATGGCTACACCTTC. Its protein is CASSPWGQVYGYTF.

V gene TRBV27 combines with J gene TRBJ2-1, with 9 bases fitting TRBD2. The CDR3 is 13 amino acids. The germline gives CDR1 MNHEY, CDR2 SMNVEV (reference sequence). Trimming at V came to 7 bases and at J to 5 bases, leaving 3 bases not matched to a gene. This chain's CDR3 is CASIAGANNEQFF. The DNA for the CDR3 is TGTGCCAGCATAGCGGGAGCCAACAATGAGCAGTTCTTC.

This clone was detected only a few times. The DNA for the CDR3 is TGCAGCGTTGTCGGGACTAGCGGGGGGGCCTCTACTGAGCAGTTCTTC. Translation: CSVVGTSGGASTEQFF. The V and J genes are TRBV29-1 and TRBJ2-1; 16 bases map to TRBD2. Germline V lookup: CDR1 SQVTM, CDR2 ANQGSEA. V shed 4 bases and J 9 bases; nucleotides not matched to a gene: 9. The CDR3 sequence is 16 residues long.

The V call is TRBV5-1, the J call TRBJ1-4, with TRBD1 as a possible D gene (5 bases). Germline V lookup: CDR1 SGHRS, CDR2 YFSETQ. Trimming took off 0 bases at V and 3 bases at J, with 9 bases between the two ends. The CDR3 extends over 15 amino acids. This chain's CDR3 is CASSLAGTSNEKLFF. The CDR3 DNA is TGCGCCAGCAGCTTGGCAGGGACCTCTAATGAAAAACTGTTTTTT.

V usage is TRBV14 and J usage is TRBJ2-2; 9 bases are shared with TRBD1. The germline gives CDR1 SGHDN, CDR2 FVKESK. V dropped 0 bases and J dropped 6; count of bases not matched to a gene: 5. The CDR3 spans 16 residues. CDR3 bases: TGTGCCAGCAGCCAAGATACAGGGGGCTTGGCCGGGGAGCTGTTTTTT. Translated, it gives CASSQDTGGLAGELFF. Full variable domain (outside the CDR3, taken from reference TRBV14 and TRBJ2-2): EAGVTQFPSHSVIEKGQTVTLRCDPISGHDNLYWYRRVMGKEIKFLLHFVKESKQDESGMPNNRFLAERTGGTYSTLKVQPAELEDSGVYFCASSQDTGGLAGELFFGEGSRLTVL.

The CDR3 is CASSSTRASYEQYF. The CDR3 region has the DNA TGTGCCAGTAGTTCAACTAGAGCCTCCTACGAGCAGTACTTC. V usage is TRBV19 and J usage is TRBJ2-7; TRBD2 might be the D (5 bases). Germline CDR1 is LNHDA and CDR2 is SQIVND (reference sequence). Trimming shortened V by 5 bases and J by 0 bases, and 11 bases separated the two germline ends. There are 14 residues in the CDR3.

This chain uses TRBV19 with TRBJ2-3; the match to TRBD2 covers 14 bases. J was trimmed by 8 bases and V by 7 bases; bases with no gene match: 8. Germline-derived CDR1 and CDR2 are LNHDA and SQIVND (reference sequence). The CDR3 extends over 15 amino acids. Here the CDR3 reads CASTTPGLAGGTQYF. CDR3 in DNA: TGTGCCAGTACTACCCCCGGACTAGCGGGAGGTACGCAGTATTTT.